This T cell receptor (beta chain) was found in a study of T-cell memory formation after mild COVID-19 (dated by TCRdb to the early 2020s). For context, the study as a whole: TCR sequence clusters from the two donors were largely donor specific. In a couple of donors, T-cell clones that expanded and contracted after mild COVID-19 were tracked by sequencing TCRalpha and TCRbeta repertoires over time. The cohort comprised two young, previously healthy adult volunteers, one female and one male. What the research found in general, with its limitations: The study included only a couple of mild cases, and larger cohorts that include severe cases with pre-infection samples were judged to be necessary. Some responding clones were detected in pre-infection memory, suggesting pre-existing cross-reactive memory T cells joined the SARS-CoV-2 response. Contracting CD4+ clones were located mainly in the CM and EM memory subsets, whereas CD8+ clones were found to be enriched in EMRA. SARS-CoV-2 specificity was not confirmed for the second-wave clones peaking on day 37. From day 15 to 85, contracting clones showed balanced CD4/CD8 phenotypes, whereas a second wave of clones that expanded from day 15 to 37 leaned towards CD4+.

Ficoll-Paque density gradient centrifugation was the method used to isolate PBMCs. Taken from cysteine to phenylalanine, the CDR3 has 13 residues. Only the CDR3 portion is preserved as DNA: 39 bases, with reading frame beginning at the first base. Based on the germline V gene (reference sequence), the CDR1 and CDR2 sequences are DFQATT and SNEGSKA. Sequencing was performed on an Illumina NovaSeq 6000. TCRalpha and TCRbeta cDNA libraries were constructed by 5'RACE with constant-segment primers, with sample barcodes and unique molecular identifiers being introduced. RNA was extracted from every sample with Trizol reagent. Library amplification was performed in two PCR steps, and a second sample barcode and Illumina TruSeq adapters were introduced in the second step. Libraries were sequenced on an Illumina NovaSeq with 2 x 150 bp paired-end reads. Concerning the study's data processing: Demultiplexing of reads and collapsing into UMI-guided consensus sequences were performed with migec v1.2.7. With mixcr v2.1.11, UMI consensuses were aligned to TRA and TRB V and J templates and assembled into clonotypes. A clonotype was counted as expanded or contracted only when both edgeR and NoisET called the clonotype significant, with the noise models trained on biological replicates. For edgeR calls, the cutoffs were a false discovery rate-adjusted p below 0.01 and a log2 fold-change threshold of 1. As an exploratory analysis of dynamics, max-normalized trajectories of the 1000 most abundant clonotypes were examined by PCA with hierarchical clustering. The CD4 or CD8 phenotype of responding clones was assigned using the separately sequenced CD4+ and CD8+ repertoires. The raw public reads went through TCRdb reprocessing: fastp at Q25, MiXCR clone calling, in-frame beta chains kept. Each CDR3 protein appears once, grouped with its most common genes and DNA. These V and J calls derive from TCRdb rather than the authors' analysis. The sample has tens of thousands of distinct CDR3 sequences on record, 7.3% of them singletons. The ten largest clonotypes hold about 1.4% of the sample.

This clonotype was observed many times. It lacks a known antigen. One junction end does not reproduce the germline sequence, and a read error may be involved. The chain couples TRBV20-1 to TRBJ2-1, with no D gene named confidently. The clonotype was recovered from a man in his late teens or twenties who had mild COVID-19 (a few samples of this study predate the infection). The sample titles of this study are shuffled in the database, so cell type and time point are left out; the donor was told from shared clones. The sequencing input was PBMCs or a T cell subset sorted from them (not recorded which). The CDR3 protein sequence reads: CSARVSAGAEQFF. In nucleotides, the sequence is TGCAGTGCAAGAGTCTCGGCAGGAGCTGAGCAGTTCTTC.